This note documents a single TCR beta chain sequence. This sample stems from a study of blood T cell repertoires in COVID-19. Clones were sequenced by immunoSEQ multiplex PCR, and TCRdb holds only the in-frame ones, with some missing. The table records around 250,000 clones, about 87% of them present only once. The CDR3 is made up of 15 amino acids. Germline CDR1 reads KGHSH; CDR2 reads LQKENI. V lost 0 bases, J lost 3 bases, and 4 bases stayed unmatched. This receptor was taken from a woman in her 40s who had been exposed to COVID-19. The sequenced sample consisted of PBMCs or T cells enriched from blood (not recorded which). The J gene is TRBJ1-1, the V gene TRBV18; 7 bases agree with TRBD1. The CDR3, as DNA: TGTGCCAGCTCACCACCGAACAGGGGAGACACTGAAGCTTTCTTT. Its translation: CASSPPNRGDTEAFF.